This is a list of T cell receptor beta chains from one sample in a study of T-cell memory formation after mild COVID-19. Each CDR3 protein gets one entry after TCRdb re-called the 5' RACE reads with MiXCR. Altogether 350,000 to 500,000 distinct CDR3 sequences are present, under 25% being singletons, with the ten largest covering under 15%. The sample taken for sequencing was PBMCs or a T cell subset sorted from them (not recorded which). These receptors came from an adult woman who had mild COVID-19 (a few samples of this study predate the infection). Cell type and time point are not known. The CDR3 runs from the conserved cysteine through the conserved F or W. A D gene is named only where the DNA matches it firmly. Clone size is not always given. Where it is, it says once, few, many or a class for expanded clones.

J,V,D,size,CDR3,DNA
TRBJ1-2,TRBV5-1,-,-,CASSLGASGGYTF,TGCGCCAGCAGCTTAGGCGCAAGCGGAGGCTACACCTTC
TRBJ1-1,TRBV6-2/TRBV6-3,-,-,CASSYSRVLDTMNTEAFF,TGTGCCAGCAGTTACTCGAGGGTGCTTGACACGATGAACACTGAAGCTTTCTTT
TRBJ2-5,TRBV20-1,-,-,CSATEGRTRETQYF,TGCAGTGCTACAGAGGGACGGACCAGGGAGACCCAGTACTTC
TRBJ2-2,TRBV25-1,TRBD1,-,CASSEAGQGAGELFF,TGTGCCAGCAGTGAGGCGGGACAGGGGGCCGGGGAGCTGTTTTTT
TRBJ1-1,TRBV7-2,-,few,CASSTGWGRWSGTEAFF,TGTGCCAGCAGCACAGGGTGGGGGCGTTGGTCGGGCACTGAAGCTTTCTTT
TRBJ1-6,TRBV7-2,-,few,CASSLSGDGNSPLHF,TGTGCCAGCAGCTTATCAGGGGACGGGAATTCACCCCTCCACTTT
TRBJ2-1,TRBV27,TRBD2,-,CASSSLAGGSREQFF,TGTGCCAGCAGTTCGCTAGCGGGGGGTTCCCGTGAGCAGTTCTTC
TRBJ1-2,TRBV7-2,-,few,CASSLAGPRGNYGYTF,TGTGCCAGCAGCTTAGCCGGACCCCGAGGGAACTATGGCTACACCTTC
TRBJ2-1,TRBV3-1,-,-,CASSADRYNEQFF,TGTGCCAGCAGCGCGGACAGATACAATGAGCAGTTCTTC
TRBJ1-3,TRBV6-6,-,few,CASREAGNTIYF,TGTGCCAGCAGGGAAGCCGGAAACACCATATATTTT
TRBJ2-7,TRBV19,-,-,CASSIGDIAYEQYF,TGTGCCAGTAGTATAGGCGATATCGCCTACGAGCAGTACTTC
TRBJ2-5,TRBV7-8,-,-,CASSLEGIETQYF,TGTGCCAGCAGCTTAGAAGGGATAGAGACCCAGTACTTC
TRBJ2-3,TRBV7-9,TRBD2,few,CASSGGLAGVADTQYF,TGTGCCAGCAGCGGGGGACTAGCGGGAGTAGCAGATACGCAGTATTTT
TRBJ2-7,TRBV7-6,-,-,CASSPAGNHEQYF,TGTGCCAGCAGCCCCGCGGGGAACCACGAGCAGTACTTC
TRBJ2-7,TRBV30,-,-,CAWSVHQAYEQYF,TGTGCCTGGAGTGTACATCAGGCCTACGAGCAGTACTTC
TRBJ1-3,TRBV29-1,-,-,CSVEDRRGNTIYF,TGCAGCGTCGAAGACAGGCGCGGAAACACCATATATTTT
TRBJ1-1,TRBV7-9,-,few,CASSLGSRDKAFF,TGTGCCAGCAGCTTAGGGTCCCGGGACAAAGCTTTCTTT
TRBJ2-1,TRBV15,TRBD2,-,CATTTSEEYGNEQFF,TGTGCCACCACAACTAGCGAGGAATACGGCAATGAGCAGTTCTTC
TRBJ1-1,TRBV18,-,few,CASSPQFTVNTEAFF,TGTGCCAGCTCACCACAGTTTACAGTGAACACTGAAGCTTTCTTT
TRBJ2-7,TRBV7-9,TRBD1,few,CASSSGTGTGEQYF,TGTGCCAGCAGCTCCGGGACAGGGACCGGCGAGCAGTACTTC
TRBJ1-6,TRBV30,-,once,CAWSVSPMGGAQVTPLHF,TGTGCCTGGAGTGTATCCCCAATGGGGGGGGCGCAGGTAACACCCCTCCACTTT
TRBJ2-1,TRBV7-2,-,-,CASSWGVGGHNEQFF,TGTGCCAGCAGCTGGGGCGTTGGGGGACACAATGAGCAGTTCTTC
TRBJ1-1,TRBV5-6,-,once,CASSYTPRGGTEAFF,TGTGCCAGCAGTTACACTCCTCGGGGAGGCACTGAAGCTTTCTTT
TRBJ1-2,TRBV29-1,-,-,CSVTDRGGRDYGYTF,TGCAGCGTCACGGACCGCGGGGGAAGGGACTATGGCTACACCTTC
TRBJ2-1,TRBV12-3/TRBV12-4,-,-,CASRLGARYNEQFF,TGTGCCAGCAGGTTGGGGGCCCGATACAATGAGCAGTTCTTC
TRBJ1-1,TRBV5-1,TRBD1,few,CASSLVQGAVTEAFF,TGCGCCAGCAGCTTGGTCCAGGGGGCTGTCACTGAAGCTTTCTTT
TRBJ1-1,TRBV30,-,few,CAWSVGAEAFF,TGTGCCTGGAGTGTGGGTGCTGAAGCTTTCTTT
TRBJ2-2,TRBV7-2,TRBD2,-,CASSLGAGWTGELFF,TGTGCCAGCAGCTTAGGAGCGGGATGGACCGGGGAGCTGTTTTTT
TRBJ2-7,TRBV5-6,-,-,CASSSRLSSYEQYF,TGTGCCAGCAGCTCTAGACTCAGCTCCTACGAGCAGTACTTC
TRBJ1-1,TRBV11-2,TRBD1,-,CASKKTGKDTEAFF,TGTGCCAGCAAGAAGACAGGGAAGGACACTGAAGCTTTCTTT
TRBJ2-7,TRBV5-1,-,few,CASSLSLGAPYEQYF,TGCGCCAGCAGCTTGTCGCTCGGAGCCCCCTACGAGCAGTACTTC
TRBJ1-2,TRBV29-1,-,-,CSVAGGVGYGYTF,TGCAGCGTAGCCGGCGGAGTGGGGTATGGCTACACCTTC
TRBJ2-5,TRBV11-1,-,-,CASSRGTDPPQETQYF,TGTGCCAGCAGCCGGGGGACAGATCCTCCGCAGGAGACCCAGTACTTC
TRBJ1-5,TRBV18,TRBD1,-,CASSPLGQGGGQPQHF,TGTGCCAGCTCACCACTTGGACAGGGGGGAGGACAGCCCCAGCATTTT
TRBJ2-7,TRBV5-1,-,-,CASSPGGGVGSYEQYF,TGCGCCAGCAGCCCAGGTGGTGGGGTCGGCTCCTACGAGCAGTACTTC
TRBJ2-7,TRBV20-1,TRBD2,-,CSARVVAGGTYEQYF,TGCAGTGCTAGAGTGGTAGCGGGGGGGACCTACGAGCAGTACTTC
TRBJ2-5,TRBV4-1,TRBD2,many,CASSRTTLGLAGAYQETQYF,TGCGCCAGCAGCCGAACCACGCTAGGACTAGCGGGCGCGTACCAAGAGACCCAGTACTTC
TRBJ2-5,TRBV12-3/TRBV12-4,-,-,CASSLAARQETQYF,TGTGCCAGCAGTTTAGCGGCACGCCAAGAGACCCAGTACTTC
TRBJ2-4,TRBV3-1,-,-,CASTRGSTAGIQYF,TGTGCCAGCACCCGGGGTTCGACGGCGGGCATTCAGTACTTC
TRBJ2-1,TRBV7-3,-,few,CASSRRGGYNEQFF,TGTGCCAGCAGCCGGCGTGGGGGCTACAATGAGCAGTTCTTC
TRBJ1-3,TRBV6-6,-,many,CASSLGQGSSGNTIYF,TGTGCCAGCAGCCTGGGCCAGGGCAGCTCTGGAAACACCATATATTTT
TRBJ2-7,TRBV6-1,-,few,CASSENMETVFYEQYF,TGTGCCAGCAGTGAAAACATGGAGACAGTTTTCTACGAGCAGTACTTC
TRBJ2-7,TRBV11-2,TRBD1,-,CASSYRDRTYEQYF,TGTGCCAGCAGTTACCGGGACAGGACCTACGAGCAGTACTTC